This T cell receptor beta chain appears in the sequencing data of a study of cytomegalovirus exposure and HLA in healthy donors. On the study more broadly: Among about 179 million T cells, an earlier analysis found approximately 110 million unique TCR beta sequences. About 79 million unique TCRs from HLA-typed donors were held in an early data release. Regarding the study as a whole: HLA-A and HLA-B allele assignments for most subjects were reportedly predicted accurately using TCR beta sequences.

Remarks on this clone: Its antigen remains unknown.

The study sampled nominally healthy donors, though unrecorded immune exposures were likely. CDR1 is WSHSY, CDR2 SAAADI, per germline. This CDR3 contains 15 residues. V shed 6 bases and J shed 8 bases, with 20 bases lying between them. The study ran its PCR with 60 Vbeta and 13 Jbeta primers. Some clones are missing from TCRdb's copy, which holds only in-frame ones; the method was immunoSEQ multiplex PCR. The sample holds a few hundred thousand clones, 80% to 90% seen once. The rearrangement links TRBV10-2 to TRBJ2-1, with D perhaps matching TRBD2 (6 bases). The clonotype was recovered from a woman younger than 35 in good health and CMV-seronegative. What was sequenced was PBMCs. The CDR3 spells CASSAFGLKGDEQFF. CDR3 nucleotide sequence: TGCGCCAGCAGCGCTTTTGGACTAAAGGGCGATGAGCAGTTCTTC.